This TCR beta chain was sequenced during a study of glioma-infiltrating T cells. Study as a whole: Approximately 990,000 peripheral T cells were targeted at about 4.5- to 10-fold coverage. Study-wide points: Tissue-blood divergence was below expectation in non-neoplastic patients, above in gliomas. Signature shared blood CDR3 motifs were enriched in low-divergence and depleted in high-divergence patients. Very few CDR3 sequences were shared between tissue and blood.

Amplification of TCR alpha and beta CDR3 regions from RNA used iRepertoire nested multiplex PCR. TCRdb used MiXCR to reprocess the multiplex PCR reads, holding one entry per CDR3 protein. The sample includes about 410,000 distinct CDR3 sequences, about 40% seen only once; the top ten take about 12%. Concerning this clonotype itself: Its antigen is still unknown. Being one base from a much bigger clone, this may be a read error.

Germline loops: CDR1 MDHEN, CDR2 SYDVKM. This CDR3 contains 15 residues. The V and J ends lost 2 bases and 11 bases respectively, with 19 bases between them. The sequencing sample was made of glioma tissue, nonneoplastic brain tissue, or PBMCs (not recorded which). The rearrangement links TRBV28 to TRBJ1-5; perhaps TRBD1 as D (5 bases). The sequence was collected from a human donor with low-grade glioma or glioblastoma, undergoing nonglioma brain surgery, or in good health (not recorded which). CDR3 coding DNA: TGTGCCAGCAGTTTAGGGGAGTCGGGGGATTGGTCCCAGCATTTT. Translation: CASSLGESGDWSQHF.